The 5 T cell receptor beta chains below were found in one sample sequenced in a study of cytomegalovirus exposure and HLA in healthy donors. Only in-frame clones appear in the TCRdb table, and some are missing; sequencing was by immunoSEQ multiplex PCR. The sample includes roughly 170,000 clones, about 86% of them seen just once. Sequencing input: PBMCs. These receptors all stem from a woman between 18 and 29 years old in good health and CMV-seropositive.

This clone was recorded only once. The chain recombines TRBV5-6 with TRBJ1-1; 9 bases align to TRBD1. The germline V gene encodes CDR1 SGHDT and CDR2 YYEEEE. After removal of 1 base from V and 4 bases from J, the junction contained 11 bases not matched to a gene. This CDR3 is 17 amino acids long. The CDR3 DNA sequence: TGTGCCAGCAGCTTGCTAGGCGCCGGGACAGGGTTCACTGAAGCTTTCTTT. It is translated as CASSLLGAGTGFTEAFF.

This chain joins TRBV2 and TRBJ2-1; a possible D gene is TRBD1 (5 bases). The CDR3 totals 14 residues. Germline V gene lookup returns CDR1 SNHLY and CDR2 FYNNEI. Trimming left V 3 bases short and J 4 bases short, with 10 bases between. The CDR3 DNA sequence: TGTGCCAGCAGTGAGAATAGACAGTACAATGAGCAGTTCTTC. It yields the protein CASSENRQYNEQFF.

The chain couples TRBV19 to TRBJ2-3; weak D call: TRBD2 (6 bases). With 4 bases removed from V and 1 base from J, the gap between germline ends came to 9 bases. Germline lookup yields CDR1 LNHDA and CDR2 SQIVND (reference sequence). This CDR3 is built from 14 residues. The CDR3 coding sequence is TGTGCCAGTAGTACGACTAGGGGCACAGATACGCAGTATTTT. It encodes CASSTTRGTDTQYF.

This clone was recorded once. The V and J genes are TRBV11-2 and TRBJ2-1; 8 bases line up with TRBD2. V shed 2 bases and J 2 bases; nucleotides not matched to a gene: 5. The CDR3 loop spans 16 amino acids. Germline CDR1 is SGHAT and CDR2 is FQNNGV. CDR3 sequence: CASSLRAGGAYNEQFF. As DNA, the CDR3 is TGTGCCAGCAGCTTACGTGCCGGGGGGGCCTACAATGAGCAGTTCTTC.

The chain joins TRBV18 to TRBJ1-1; tentative D call: TRBD1 (5 bases). Germline V gene data show CDR1 as KGHSH and CDR2 as LQKENI. This CDR3 region has 15 residues. V dropped 1 base and J dropped 2 bases, with 11 bases sitting between them. CDR3 in amino acids: CASSPQGGANTEAFF. CDR3 bases: TGTGCCAGCTCACCACAGGGTGGGGCAAACACTGAAGCTTTCTTT.